This TCR beta chain originates from a study of beta chain features in type 1 diabetes. The wider study: All of the samples together had 107,917,701 sorted cells examined. Study-wide results and limits: In all four CD4+ subsets, TCRB CDR3 length was significantly, moderately reduced in type 1 diabetes.

Reverse transcribing all isolated RNA meant expressed TCRB transcripts were sequenced. Profiled with immunoSEQ multiplex PCR; TCRdb holds only in-frame clones, not every one. The sample shows some 660,000 clones, around 15% of them seen only once. This CDR3 is 16 amino acids long. CDR1 and CDR2 (germline): LNHNV, YYDKDF (reference sequence). V was pared by 1 base and J by 2 bases, with 7 bases of the junction left unmatched. There are a few counts of this clone. What it binds is unknown. The rearrangement links TRBV15 to TRBJ1-2; TRBD1 matches at 7 bases. The sequencing input was naive CD4+ T cells from blood. The sequence was obtained from a man younger than 35 with type 1 diabetes. The CDR3: CATSRAGTAGNYGYTF. CDR3 nucleotides: TGTGCCACCAGCAGAGCCGGGACAGCTGGGAACTATGGCTACACCTTC.